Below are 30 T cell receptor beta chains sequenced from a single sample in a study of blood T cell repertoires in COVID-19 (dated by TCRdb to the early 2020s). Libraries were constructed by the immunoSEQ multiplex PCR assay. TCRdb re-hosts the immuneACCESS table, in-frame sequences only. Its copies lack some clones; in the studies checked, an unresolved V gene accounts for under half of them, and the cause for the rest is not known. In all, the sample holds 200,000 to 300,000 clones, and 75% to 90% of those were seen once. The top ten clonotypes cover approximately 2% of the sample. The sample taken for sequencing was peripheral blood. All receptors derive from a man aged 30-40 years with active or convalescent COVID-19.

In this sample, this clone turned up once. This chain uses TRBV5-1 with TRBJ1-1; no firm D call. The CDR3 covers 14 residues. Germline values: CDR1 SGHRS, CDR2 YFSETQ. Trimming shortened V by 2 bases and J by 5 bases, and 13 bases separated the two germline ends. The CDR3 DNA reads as TGCGCCAGCAGCTTATCTCTAGGGAGGACTGAAGCTTTCTTT. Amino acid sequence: CASSLSLGRTEAFF.

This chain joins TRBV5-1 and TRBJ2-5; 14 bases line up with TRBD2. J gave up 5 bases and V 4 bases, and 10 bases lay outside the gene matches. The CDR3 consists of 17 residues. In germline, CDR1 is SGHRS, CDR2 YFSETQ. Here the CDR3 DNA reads TGCGCCAGCAGCACTGGGACTAGCGGGGGATGGGCGGAGACCCAGTACTTC. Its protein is CASSTGTSGGWAETQYF.

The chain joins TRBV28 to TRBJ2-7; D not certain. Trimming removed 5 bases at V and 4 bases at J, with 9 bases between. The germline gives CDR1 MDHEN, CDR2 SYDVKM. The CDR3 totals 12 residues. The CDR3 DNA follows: TGTGCCAGCAGTCTATATCGGTACGAGCAGTACTTC. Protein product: CASSLYRYEQYF.

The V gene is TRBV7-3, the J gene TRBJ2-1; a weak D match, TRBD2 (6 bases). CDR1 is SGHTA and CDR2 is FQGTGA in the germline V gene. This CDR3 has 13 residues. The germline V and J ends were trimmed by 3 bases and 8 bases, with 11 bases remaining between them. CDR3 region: CASSLTSSHEQFF. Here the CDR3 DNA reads TGTGCCAGCAGCTTGACTAGTAGCCATGAGCAGTTCTTC.

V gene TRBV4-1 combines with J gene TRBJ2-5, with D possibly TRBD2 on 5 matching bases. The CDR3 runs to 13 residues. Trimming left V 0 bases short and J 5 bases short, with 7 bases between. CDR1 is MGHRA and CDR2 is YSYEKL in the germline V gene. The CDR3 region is CASSQEWRETQYF. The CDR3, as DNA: TGCGCCAGCAGCCAAGAATGGAGGGAGACCCAGTACTTC.

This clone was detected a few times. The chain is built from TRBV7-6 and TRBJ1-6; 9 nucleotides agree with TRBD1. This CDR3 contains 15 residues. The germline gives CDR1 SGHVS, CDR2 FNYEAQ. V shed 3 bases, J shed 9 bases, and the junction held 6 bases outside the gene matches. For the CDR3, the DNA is TGTGCCAGCAGCTTGGGACAGGGTATAAGTTCACCCCTCCACTTT. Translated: CASSLGQGISSPLHF.

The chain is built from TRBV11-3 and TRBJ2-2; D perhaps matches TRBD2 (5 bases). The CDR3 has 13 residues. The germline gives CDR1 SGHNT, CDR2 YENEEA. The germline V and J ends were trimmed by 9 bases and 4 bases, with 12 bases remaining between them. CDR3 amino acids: CARNPRATGELFF. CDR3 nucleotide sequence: TGTGCCAGGAACCCGCGGGCCACCGGGGAGCTGTTTTTT.

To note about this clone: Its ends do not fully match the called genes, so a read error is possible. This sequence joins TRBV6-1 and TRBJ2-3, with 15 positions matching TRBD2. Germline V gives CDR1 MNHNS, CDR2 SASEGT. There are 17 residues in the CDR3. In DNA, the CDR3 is TGTGCCAGCAATGAAAGGACTAGCGGGGGGGTGAGGGATACGCAGTATTTT. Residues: CASNERTSGGVRDTQYF.

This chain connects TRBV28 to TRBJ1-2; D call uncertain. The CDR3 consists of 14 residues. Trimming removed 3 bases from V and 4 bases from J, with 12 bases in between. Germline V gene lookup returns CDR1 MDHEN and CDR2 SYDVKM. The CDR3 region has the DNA TGTGCCAGCAGTTTGCTGGTGAGCGGCTATGGCTACACCTTC. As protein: CASSLLVSGYGYTF.

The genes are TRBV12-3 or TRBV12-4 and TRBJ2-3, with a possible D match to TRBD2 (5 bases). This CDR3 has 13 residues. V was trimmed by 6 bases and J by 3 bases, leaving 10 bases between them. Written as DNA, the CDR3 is TGTGCCAGCAGGGAATTAGCGACAGATACGCAGTATTTT. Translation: CASRELATDTQYF.

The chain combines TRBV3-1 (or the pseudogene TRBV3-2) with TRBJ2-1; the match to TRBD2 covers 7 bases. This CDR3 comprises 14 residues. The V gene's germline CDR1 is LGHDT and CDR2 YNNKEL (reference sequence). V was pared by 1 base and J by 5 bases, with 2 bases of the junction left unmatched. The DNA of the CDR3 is TGTGCCAGCAGCCAAGCGGGGGGAAACAATGAGCAGTTCTTC. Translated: CASSQAGGNNEQFF.

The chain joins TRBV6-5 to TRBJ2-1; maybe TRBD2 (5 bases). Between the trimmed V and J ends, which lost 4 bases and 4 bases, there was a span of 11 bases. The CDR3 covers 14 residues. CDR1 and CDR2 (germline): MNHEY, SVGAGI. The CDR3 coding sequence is TGTGCCAGCAGTTGGGCGGACTCGTACAATGAGCAGTTCTTC. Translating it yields CASSWADSYNEQFF.

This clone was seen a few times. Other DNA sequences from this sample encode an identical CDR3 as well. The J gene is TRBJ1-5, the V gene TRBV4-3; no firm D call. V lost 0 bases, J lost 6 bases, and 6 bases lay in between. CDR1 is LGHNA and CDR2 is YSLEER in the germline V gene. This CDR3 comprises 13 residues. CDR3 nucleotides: TGCGCCAGCAGCCAAGATCTTAGTCAGCCCCAGCATTTT. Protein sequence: CASSQDLSQPQHF.

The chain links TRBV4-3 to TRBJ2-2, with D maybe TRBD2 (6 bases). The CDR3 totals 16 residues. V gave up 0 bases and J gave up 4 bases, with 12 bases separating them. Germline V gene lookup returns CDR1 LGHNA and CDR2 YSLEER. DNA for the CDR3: TGCGCCAGCAGCCAAGATCCCCGCGGGGCCACCGGGGAGCTGTTTTTT. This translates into CASSQDPRGATGELFF.

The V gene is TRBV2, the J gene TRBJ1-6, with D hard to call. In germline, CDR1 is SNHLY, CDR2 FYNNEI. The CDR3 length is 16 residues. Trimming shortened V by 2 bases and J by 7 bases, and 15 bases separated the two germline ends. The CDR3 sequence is CASSELGRDSNSPLHF. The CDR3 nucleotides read TGTGCCAGCAGTGAACTGGGTCGCGACTCCAATTCACCCCTCCACTTT.

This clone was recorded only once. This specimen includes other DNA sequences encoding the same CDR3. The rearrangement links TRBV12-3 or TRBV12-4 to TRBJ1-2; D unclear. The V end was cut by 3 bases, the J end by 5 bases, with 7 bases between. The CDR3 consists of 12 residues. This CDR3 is CASSFSGYGYTF. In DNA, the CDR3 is TGTGCCAGCAGTTTTTCAGGATATGGCTACACCTTC.

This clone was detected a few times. The CDR3: CASTDPRGGAYEQYF. CDR3 in DNA: TGTGCCAGCACAGACCCTCGGGGGGGCGCCTACGAGCAGTACTTC. The V call is TRBV6-6, the J call TRBJ2-7; 8 nucleotides match TRBD2. CDR3 size: 15 residues. V shed 7 bases, J shed 2 bases, and the junction held 10 bases outside the gene matches. Per the germline V gene, CDR1 is MNHNY and CDR2 is SVGAGI (reference sequence).

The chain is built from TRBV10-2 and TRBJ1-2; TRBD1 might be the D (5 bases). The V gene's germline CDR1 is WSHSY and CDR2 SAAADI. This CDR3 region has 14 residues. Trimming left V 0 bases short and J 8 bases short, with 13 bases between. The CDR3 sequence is CASSESLGALGYTF. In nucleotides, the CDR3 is TGCGCCAGCAGTGAGTCGTTAGGGGCGCTAGGCTACACCTTC.

The chain's CDR3 is CARSPGQEVSEQYF. CDR3 sequence (DNA): TGTGCCAGAAGCCCGGGACAGGAGGTCTCCGAGCAGTACTTC. This chain joins TRBV5-3 and TRBJ2-7; 8 bases are shared with TRBD1. TRBV5-3 is an ORF for which the function is uncertain. J gave up 6 bases and V 4 bases, and 9 bases lay outside the gene matches. This CDR3 has 14 residues.

DNA for the CDR3: TGCGCCAGCAGCGGGGGGTTAGGAGAGACCCAGTACTTC. This translates into CASSGGLGETQYF. This sequence joins TRBV4-1 and TRBJ2-5; D possibly corresponds to TRBD2 (6 bases). The CDR3 has 13 amino acids. Trimming stripped 5 bases from V and 4 bases from J, with 11 bases between. Germline-derived CDR1 and CDR2 are MGHRA and YSYEKL.

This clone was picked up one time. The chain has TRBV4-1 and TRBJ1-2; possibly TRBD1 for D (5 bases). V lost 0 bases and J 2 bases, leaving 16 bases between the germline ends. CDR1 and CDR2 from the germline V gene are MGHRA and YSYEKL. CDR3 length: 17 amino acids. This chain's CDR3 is CASSQDILRAENYGYTF. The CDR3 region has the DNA TGCGCCAGCAGCCAAGATATTCTCAGGGCGGAAAACTATGGCTACACCTTC.

The CDR3 DNA is TGTGCCAGCAGTTATAGGCGTGGCCCGGGCAATGAGCAGTTCTTC. Translating it yields CASSYRRGPGNEQFF. This sequence joins TRBV6-5 and TRBJ2-1; D gene uncertain. The CDR3 sequence is 15 residues long. Trimming removed 3 bases at V and 6 bases at J, with 15 bases between. CDR1 and CDR2 (germline): MNHEY, SVGAGI.

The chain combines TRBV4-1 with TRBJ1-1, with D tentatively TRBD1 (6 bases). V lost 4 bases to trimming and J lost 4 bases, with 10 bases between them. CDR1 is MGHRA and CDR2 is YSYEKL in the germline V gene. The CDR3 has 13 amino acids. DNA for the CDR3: TGCGCCAGCAGCCGAACAGGGAGCACTGAAGCTTTCTTT. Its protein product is CASSRTGSTEAFF.

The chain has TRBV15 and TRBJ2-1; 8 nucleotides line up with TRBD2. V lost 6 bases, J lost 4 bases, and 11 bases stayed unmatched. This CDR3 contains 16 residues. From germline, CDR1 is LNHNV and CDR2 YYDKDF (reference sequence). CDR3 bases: TGTGCCACCAGTCCGCTAGCGGGCCAAGTGTACAATGAGCAGTTCTTC. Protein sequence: CATSPLAGQVYNEQFF.

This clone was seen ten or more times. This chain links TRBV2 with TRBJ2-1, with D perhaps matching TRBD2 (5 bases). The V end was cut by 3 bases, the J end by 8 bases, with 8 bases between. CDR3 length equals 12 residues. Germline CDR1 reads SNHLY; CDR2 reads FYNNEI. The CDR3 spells CASSDSGYEQFF. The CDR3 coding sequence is TGTGCCAGCAGTGACTCGGGGTATGAGCAGTTCTTC.

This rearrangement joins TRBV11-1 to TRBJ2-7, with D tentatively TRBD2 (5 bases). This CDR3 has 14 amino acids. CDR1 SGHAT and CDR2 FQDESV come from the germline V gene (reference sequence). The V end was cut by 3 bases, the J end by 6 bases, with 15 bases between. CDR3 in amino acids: CASSLSTSLGEQYF. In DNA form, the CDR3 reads TGTGCCAGCAGCTTGTCTACTAGTCTAGGCGAGCAGTACTTC.

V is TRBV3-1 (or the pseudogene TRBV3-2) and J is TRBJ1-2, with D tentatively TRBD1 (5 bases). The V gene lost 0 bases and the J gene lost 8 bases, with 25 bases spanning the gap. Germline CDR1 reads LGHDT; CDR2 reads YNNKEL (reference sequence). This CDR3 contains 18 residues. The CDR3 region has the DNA TGTGCCAGCAGCCAAGAAGGGGTGATCCCAAGTGATAGGGAAGGCTACACCTTC. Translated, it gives CASSQEGVIPSDREGYTF.

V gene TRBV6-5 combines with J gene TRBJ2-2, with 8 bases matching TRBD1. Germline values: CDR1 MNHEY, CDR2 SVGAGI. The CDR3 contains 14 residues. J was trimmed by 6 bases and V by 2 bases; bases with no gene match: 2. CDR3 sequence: CASSYPDRAGELFF. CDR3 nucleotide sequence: TGTGCCAGCAGTTACCCGGACAGGGCCGGGGAGCTGTTTTTT.

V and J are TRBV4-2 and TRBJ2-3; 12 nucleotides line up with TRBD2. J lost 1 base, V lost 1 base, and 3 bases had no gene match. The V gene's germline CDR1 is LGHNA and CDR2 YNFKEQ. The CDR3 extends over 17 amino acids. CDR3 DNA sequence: TGTGCCAGCAGCCAAGCCTCTAGCGGGGGGGGCACAGATACGCAGTATTTT. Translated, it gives CASSQASSGGGTDTQYF.

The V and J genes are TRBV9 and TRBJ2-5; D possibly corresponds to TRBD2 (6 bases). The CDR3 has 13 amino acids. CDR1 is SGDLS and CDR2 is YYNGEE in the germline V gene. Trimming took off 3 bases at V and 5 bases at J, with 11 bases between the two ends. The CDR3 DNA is TGTGCCAGCAGCGGCGGGACCTGGGAGACCCAGTACTTC. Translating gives CASSGGTWETQYF.